This entry lists 20 T cell receptor beta chains sequenced from one sample in a study of blood T cell repertoires in COVID-19. The method was immunoSEQ multiplex PCR; TCRdb's version includes in-frame clones alone and lacks a portion of them. Among under 450,000 clones, 75% to 90% were seen once, and the ten largest hold about 4.9%. Sequencing was carried out using PBMCs or T cells enriched from blood (not recorded which). These receptors were taken from a woman aged 45-65 years who had recovered from COVID-19.

This clone was seen a handful of times. This chain uses TRBV5-4 with TRBJ2-7, with D perhaps matching TRBD1 (5 bases). V dropped 0 bases and J dropped 2 bases, with 24 bases sitting between them. This CDR3 has 19 amino acids. Germline CDR1 reads SGHNT; CDR2 reads YYREEE (reference sequence). CDR3 protein: CASSLVVKLTPRTTYEQYF. The CDR3 DNA reads as TGTGCCAGCAGCTTGGTGGTGAAGCTTACTCCCCGGACAACCTACGAGCAGTACTTC.

This chain joins TRBV29-1 and TRBJ2-7; 12 bases line up with TRBD2. The germline gives CDR1 SQVTM, CDR2 ANQGSEA. V lost 7 bases to trimming and J lost 2 bases; unmatched junction nucleotides: 6. There are 14 residues in the CDR3. The CDR3 loop is CSAYSSGGAYEQYF. The CDR3 DNA reads as TGCAGCGCATACTCTAGCGGGGGGGCCTACGAGCAGTACTTC.

The J gene is TRBJ2-3, the V gene TRBV6-5; 9 bases align to TRBD1. Germline V gene sequence: CDR1 MNHEY, CDR2 SVGAGI. This CDR3 has 15 amino acids. V was clipped by 6 bases and J by 6 bases; unmatched bases: 10. Written as DNA, the CDR3 is TGTGCCAGCAGCGCCGGGACAGGGTTTTTGGATACGCAGTATTTT. This translates into CASSAGTGFLDTQYF.

V gene TRBV4-2 combines with J gene TRBJ1-2; 8 bases are a match to TRBD1. CDR1 and CDR2 (germline): LGHNA, YNFKEQ. The CDR3 has 15 amino acids. After removal of 5 bases from V and 3 bases from J, the junction contained 8 bases not matched to a gene. The CDR3 nucleotides are TGTGCCAGCAGCGGGATAGACAGGGGTGACTATGGCTACACCTTC. Translated, it gives CASSGIDRGDYGYTF.

The J gene is TRBJ1-1, the V gene TRBV9; D perhaps matches TRBD1 (5 bases). The CDR3 sequence is 13 residues long. Germline assignment: CDR1 SGDLS and CDR2 YYNGEE. Trimming took off 6 bases at V and 9 bases at J, with 18 bases between the two ends. The CDR3 region is CASTTRGGAQAFF. Here the CDR3 DNA reads TGTGCCAGCACCACGAGGGGCGGGGCACAAGCTTTCTTT.

The V and J genes are TRBV19 and TRBJ1-4; TRBD1 agrees at 9 bases. The CDR3 totals 16 residues. J gave up 8 bases and V 4 bases, and 11 bases lay outside the gene matches. Germline values: CDR1 LNHDA, CDR2 SQIVND (reference sequence). The CDR3: CASSTPGTGRREKLFF. DNA for the CDR3: TGTGCCAGTAGTACTCCCGGGACAGGGCGACGGGAAAAACTGTTTTTT.

The V gene is TRBV7-9, the J gene TRBJ1-6; TRBD1 might be the D (5 bases). The CDR3 sequence is 15 residues long. Per the germline V gene, CDR1 is SEHNR and CDR2 is FQNEAQ (reference sequence). Trimming removed 5 bases from V and 7 bases from J, with 15 bases in between. This chain's CDR3 is CASSLGGEGNSPLHF. The CDR3 DNA reads TGTGCCAGCAGCCTCGGGGGAGAGGGGAATTCACCCCTCCACTTT. Full variable domain (missing parts from reference TRBV7-9 and TRBJ1-6): DTGVSQNPRHKITKRGQNVTFRCDPISEHNRLYWYRQTLGQGPEFLTYFQNEAQLEKSRLLSDRFSAERPKGSFSTLEIQRTEQGDSAMYLCASSLGGEGNSPLHFGNGTRLTVT.

The J gene is TRBJ1-3, the V gene TRBV6-2 or TRBV6-3; D unclear. CDR3 size: 15 residues. CDR1 MNHEY and CDR2 SVGEGT come from the germline V gene. Trimming removed 0 bases from V and 4 bases from J, with 10 bases in between. The CDR3 DNA reads as TGTGCCAGCAGTTACTCGAGGACGGGAGGAAACACCATATATTTT. This codes for CASSYSRTGGNTIYF.

The CDR3 DNA sequence: TGTGCCAGCAGCCCCCGAGACAGGGCCAATGAAAAACTGTTTTTT. Translated, it gives CASSPRDRANEKLFF. V and J are TRBV7-9 and TRBJ1-4, with 7 bases that match TRBD1. The CDR3 consists of 15 residues. CDR1 is SEHNR and CDR2 is FQNEAQ in the germline V gene (reference sequence). V lost 5 bases and J lost 5; bases outside the gene matches: 8.

The rearrangement links TRBV20-1 to TRBJ2-1; tentatively, D is TRBD1 (6 bases). The CDR3 is made up of 13 amino acids. The germline V gene encodes CDR1 DFQATT and CDR2 SNEGSKA (reference sequence). The V end lost 3 bases, the J end lost 12 bases, and 18 bases lay between the germline ends. CDR3 residues: CSASQGSKPGQFF. CDR3 DNA: TGCAGTGCTAGTCAGGGGTCAAAACCGGGGCAGTTCTTC.

V is TRBV19 and J is TRBJ2-3; 9 bases match TRBD2. J lost 0 bases, V lost 3 bases, and 4 bases had no gene match. The CDR3 length is 16 residues. CDR1 is LNHDA and CDR2 is SQIVND in the germline V gene (reference sequence). This CDR3 is CASSMGLAGSTDTQYF. CDR3 DNA: TGTGCCAGTAGTATGGGGCTAGCGGGGAGCACAGATACGCAGTATTTT. The whole variable domain, remainder taken from reference TRBV19 and TRBJ2-3, is DGGITQSPKYLFRKEGQNVTLSCEQNLNHDAMYWYRQDPGQGLRLIYYSQIVNDFQKGDIAEGYSVSREKKESFPLTVTSAQKNPTAFYLCASSMGLAGSTDTQYFGPGTRLTVL.

The V gene is TRBV6-5, the J gene TRBJ1-3, with D possibly matching TRBD1 (6 bases). This CDR3 spans 14 amino acids. Trimming stripped 5 bases from V and 2 bases from J, with 10 bases between. Per the germline V gene, CDR1 is MNHEY and CDR2 is SVGAGI. CDR3 nucleotide sequence: TGTGCCAGCAGTAACAGGGTAGCTGGAAACACCATATATTTT. It is translated as CASSNRVAGNTIYF.

This sequence joins TRBV3-1 (or the pseudogene TRBV3-2) and TRBJ1-4, with 8 bases identical to TRBD1. Trimming cost V 10 bases and J 8 bases; bases outside gene matches: 9. The CDR3 is 13 amino acids. Germline V gene lookup returns CDR1 LGHDT and CDR2 YNNKEL (reference sequence). In nucleotides, the CDR3 is TGTGCCACCTCGGACAGGGCAGGCGAAAAACTGTTTTTT. It translates to CATSDRAGEKLFF.

The rearrangement uses TRBV11-2 and TRBJ2-3, with 7 nucleotides matching TRBD2. Germline CDR1 reads SGHAT; CDR2 reads FQNNGV. The CDR3 length is 16 residues. Unmatched junction bases numbered 5, after V lost 1 base and J lost 1 base. The CDR3 DNA reads as TGTGCCAGCAGCTTAGGGGCTAGCGGAGGCACAGATACGCAGTATTTT. Its protein is CASSLGASGGTDTQYF.

The rearrangement links TRBV11-1 to TRBJ2-3; D possibly corresponds to TRBD2 (6 bases). V lost 2 bases, J lost 4 bases, and 13 bases lay in between. The germline CDR1 and CDR2 sequences are SGHAT and FQDESV (reference sequence). This CDR3 is built from 15 residues. The CDR3 DNA is TGTGCCAGCAGCTTAAATAGCGGAAAGTCAGATACGCAGTATTTT. Translating it yields CASSLNSGKSDTQYF.

About this clone: Other DNA sequences in the sample encode the same CDR3. The genes are TRBV28 and TRBJ1-2; D unclear. Germline V lookup: CDR1 MDHEN, CDR2 SYDVKM. V lost 3 bases, J lost 5 bases, and 7 bases lay in between. The CDR3 extends over 12 amino acids. Here the CDR3 reads CASSLGGYGYTF. The CDR3 nucleotides read TGTGCCAGCAGTTTGGGAGGGTATGGCTACACCTTC.

The chain has TRBV3-1 (or the pseudogene TRBV3-2) and TRBJ2-1; 7 nucleotides line up with TRBD2. The J segment lost 10 bases and the V segment lost 4 bases, leaving 7 bases of the junction unmatched. The germline V gene has CDR1 LGHDT and CDR2 YNNKEL (reference sequence). The CDR3 consists of 13 residues. The CDR3 loop reads CASSRGGTEEQFF. DNA of the CDR3: TGTGCCAGCAGCCGGGGGGGAACAGAAGAGCAGTTCTTC.

This rearrangement joins TRBV18 to TRBJ2-7; maybe TRBD1 (5 bases). V gave up 7 bases and J gave up 6 bases, with 13 bases separating them. This CDR3 is built from 12 residues. Per germline, CDR1 KGHSH and CDR2 LQKENI. CDR3 protein: CASFRRGSEQYF. The CDR3 DNA is TGTGCCAGCTTCCGAAGGGGTTCCGAGCAGTACTTC. The full variable domain, its missing parts supplied by reference TRBV18 and TRBJ2-7, is NAGVMQNPRHLVRRRGQEARLRCSPMKGHSHVYWYRQLPEEGLKFMVYLQKENIIDESGMPKERFSAEFPKEGPSILRIQQVVRGDSAAYFCASFRRGSEQYFGPGTRLTVT.

This clone was seen a single time. This chain joins TRBV7-8 and TRBJ2-7; TRBD1 is a possible D gene (6 bases). The CDR3 is 15 residues long. The germline V gene encodes CDR1 SGHVS and CDR2 FQNEAQ. V was shortened by 0 bases and J by 3 bases, with 12 bases between the two germline ends. The CDR3 nucleotides are TGTGCCAGCAGCTTAGCGGGAACAGGGAGCTACGAGCAGTACTTC. Amino acid sequence: CASSLAGTGSYEQYF.

The chain recombines TRBV21-1 with TRBJ2-7; the table's D call, TRBD1, was not checked against the DNA. TRBV21-1 is a pseudogene. The CDR3 is made up of 16 amino acids. CDR3 DNA sequence: TGTGCCAGCAGCCGCTTAAGTCCAGGGGAATCGGCCGAGCAGTACTTC. This gives the protein CASSRLSPGESAEQYF.